These 23 T cell receptor beta chains were all obtained from the same sample, sequenced in a study of breast tumors, draining lymph nodes, adjacent tissues. Breast cancer patients provided tissue from their axillary draining lymph nodes. TCRdb used MiXCR to reprocess the multiplex PCR reads, holding one entry per CDR3 protein. The table records around 190,000 distinct CDR3 sequences, about 30% of them present only once. The sequenced sample was axillary lymph node tissue. The receptors were gathered from a female donor with breast cancer. Some clones in this sample may be carry-over from other donors' samples.

This chain joins TRBV6-2 or TRBV6-3 and TRBJ1-1, with unresolved D. Germline V gene data show CDR1 as MNHEY and CDR2 as SVGEGT. This CDR3 spans 13 amino acids. Between the trimmed V and J ends, which lost 10 bases and 0 bases, there was a span of 12 bases. The CDR3 reads CATFSSVNTEAFF. In nucleotides, the CDR3 is TGTGCCACCTTTTCGTCGGTGAACACTGAAGCTTTCTTT.

The genes are TRBV6-2 or TRBV6-3 and TRBJ2-1, with TRBD1 identical over 8 bases. This CDR3 has 13 amino acids. Germline V gene data show CDR1 as MNHEY and CDR2 as SVGEGT. CDR3 sequence reads: CAIGTGNYNEQFF. The CDR3 coding sequence is TGTGCTATTGGGACAGGAAATTACAATGAGCAGTTCTTC.

In this sample, this clonotype turned up many times. This chain links TRBV12-3 or TRBV12-4 with TRBJ1-5; D perhaps matches TRBD1 (6 bases). Trimming left V 8 bases short and J 6 bases short, with 14 bases between. The length of the CDR3 is 13 residues. Written as DNA, the CDR3 is TGTGCCAGCGGGCCTGGGGGCCTTCAGCCCCAGCATTTT. Translated: CASGPGGLQPQHF.

This clonotype was seen many times. The V call is TRBV20-1, the J call TRBJ1-2; the match to TRBD1 covers 9 bases. Germline CDR1 and CDR2: DFQATT and SNEGSKA (reference sequence). The CDR3 consists of 15 residues. Trimming removed 7 bases from V and 6 bases from J; junction bases left unmatched: 15. The CDR3, as DNA: TGCAGTGTCGCCCCACCTGGACAGGGGTTACATGGCTACACCTTC. This sequence encodes CSVAPPGQGLHGYTF.

Many counts were recorded for this clonotype. The V call is TRBV9, the J call TRBJ1-6; 8 bases map to TRBD1. Germline V CDR1 and CDR2: SGDLS, YYNGEE. The CDR3 has 15 amino acids. J was trimmed by 8 bases and V by 4 bases; bases with no gene match: 8. This chain's CDR3 is CASSQLGTGDSPLHF. CDR3 in DNA: TGTGCCAGCAGCCAGCTAGGGACAGGCGATTCACCCCTCCACTTT.

Details on this clonotype: This may arise from a read error, as a much more abundant clone is one base away. The rearrangement links TRBV2 to TRBJ1-1; no reliable D call. This CDR3 contains 13 residues. The germline CDR1 and CDR2 sequences are SNHLY and FYNNEI. The CDR3 spells CTSSERGGTEAFF. The CDR3 DNA reads TGTACCAGCAGTGAACGAGGCGGCACTGAAGCTTTCTTT.

Concerning this clonotype itself: A much larger clone lies one base from this, so it may be a read error. As the CDR3 is not closed by the conserved phenylalanine or tryptophan, this likely results from a read error. The chain is built from TRBV9 and TRBJ2-7, with TRBD1 matching 8 bases. CDR3 length equals 13 residues. The junction had 3 bases not matched to a gene; V was cut back by 0 bases and J by 7 bases. Germline loops: CDR1 SGDLS, CDR2 YYNGEE. Here the CDR3 reads CASSVGQGNEQYS. Here the CDR3 DNA reads TGTGCCAGCAGCGTAGGACAGGGGAATGAGCAGTACTCC.

This clonotype occurred many times. V usage is TRBV6-5 and J usage is TRBJ1-3; D call uncertain. Germline V gene data show CDR1 as MNHEY and CDR2 as SVGAGI. The CDR3 length is 16 residues. V gave up 4 bases and J gave up 0 bases, with 13 bases separating them. In DNA form, the CDR3 reads TGTGCCAGCAGTTTCTCAGGAGGTCCCTCTGGAAACACCATATATTTT. This codes for CASSFSGGPSGNTIYF.

Turning to this clonotype: Possible read error: a much larger clone is one base away. The chain joins TRBV6-1 to TRBJ1-2; 10 positions agree with TRBD1. Germline CDR1 reads MNHNS; CDR2 reads SASEGT. The CDR3 extends over 14 amino acids. The CDR3 region has the DNA TGTACCAGCAGGGACAGGGGATCGAACTATGGCTACACCTTC. Protein product: CTSRDRGSNYGYTF.

This sequence joins TRBV9 and TRBJ2-4; D gene uncertain. The CDR3 runs to 12 residues. V lost 3 bases to trimming and J lost 5 bases, with 6 bases between them. Germline-derived CDR1 and CDR2 are SGDLS and YYNGEE. The CDR3 region is CASSGTQNIQYF. DNA of the CDR3: TGTGCCAGCAGCGGTACCCAAAACATTCAGTACTTC.

This clonotype was picked up many times. This rearrangement joins TRBV7-2 to TRBJ1-6; 8 positions agree with TRBD1. The CDR3 sequence is 16 residues long. Germline V gene lookup returns CDR1 SGHTA and CDR2 FQGNSA. V was pared by 5 bases and J by 3 bases, with 6 bases of the junction left unmatched. CDR3 region: CASSTRGTGYNSPLHF. The CDR3 nucleotides read TGTGCCAGCAGCACCAGAGGGACAGGCTATAATTCACCCCTCCACTTT.

The rearrangement links TRBV6-4 to TRBJ2-1; D unclear. Germline CDR1 and CDR2: MRHNA and SNTAGT. The CDR3 sequence is 15 residues long. The ends were cut back, 5 bases at V and 4 bases at J, with 15 bases in the middle. The DNA of the CDR3 is TGTGCCAGCAGTTACAAGAATATGGGGTACAATGAGCAGTTCTTC. Its protein is CASSYKNMGYNEQFF.

With respect to this clonotype: Possible read error: a much larger clone is one base away. The chain couples TRBV11-3 to TRBJ2-3; tentatively, D is TRBD1 or TRBD2 (5 bases each). The CDR3 runs to 16 residues. The germline gives CDR1 SGHNT, CDR2 YENEEA. The DNA of the CDR3 is TGTGCCAGCGGCTTAGATCCCGCAGGGACGGCAGATACGCAGTATTTT. It is translated as CASGLDPAGTADTQYF. Filled out from reference TRBV11-3 and TRBJ2-3, the complete variable domain reads EAGVVQSPRYKIIEKKQPVAFWCNPISGHNTLYWYLQNLGQGPELLIRYENEEAVDDSQLPKDRFSAERLKGVDSTLKIQPAELGDSAVYLCASGLDPAGTADTQYFGPGTRLTVL.

Here the CDR3 DNA reads TGTGCCAGCAGCTTAGACGACAGGGGGGGCCCTACGTTCCCCACCCAGTACTTC. It specifies CASSLDDRGGPTFPTQYF. The chain carries TRBV7-6 and TRBJ2-5, with 9 bases matching TRBD1. This CDR3 has 18 amino acids. V lost 1 base to trimming and J lost 8 bases; unmatched junction nucleotides: 17. Germline V gene data show CDR1 as SGHVS and CDR2 as FNYEAQ.

Comments on this clonotype: At one boundary the junction diverges from the germline segment, which might be a read error. V usage is TRBV6-6 and J usage is TRBJ2-7; D gene unclear. Germline values: CDR1 MNHNY, CDR2 SVGAGI (reference sequence). This CDR3 comprises 16 residues. CDR3 residues: CASSHSITLPADEQYF. The CDR3 DNA reads TGTGCCAGCAGTCACTCGATAACCCTTCCCGCGGACGAGCAGTACTTC.

The genes are TRBV20-1 and TRBJ1-3; D call uncertain. Looked up from germline, CDR1 is DFQATT and CDR2 is SNEGSKA (reference sequence). Trimming left V 6 bases short and J 8 bases short, with 14 bases between. CDR3 length: 12 residues. CDR3 nucleotide sequence: TGCAGTGCCACAACCTATGGCTACACCATATATTTT. Translated, it gives CSATTYGYTIYF.

This clonotype was detected many times. The chain employs TRBV10-3 and TRBJ2-1; TRBD1 agrees at 8 bases. The germline gives CDR1 ENHRY, CDR2 SYGVKD. This CDR3 is 13 amino acids long. V dropped 6 bases and J dropped 6; count of bases not matched to a gene: 4. This CDR3 is CAIRTTGGNEQFF. The CDR3, as DNA: TGTGCCATCAGGACTACAGGGGGCAATGAGCAGTTCTTC.

The chain links TRBV6-6 to TRBJ1-6; no clear D gene. There are 13 residues in the CDR3. CDR1 is MNHNY, CDR2 SVGAGI, per germline (reference sequence). The germline V and J ends were trimmed by 2 bases and 7 bases, with 6 bases remaining between them. CDR3 sequence reads: CASSYPPNSPLHF. CDR3 coding DNA: TGTGCCAGCAGTTACCCACCCAATTCACCCCTCCACTTT.

This clonotype has ten or more counts. V is TRBV6-6 and J is TRBJ1-6; maybe TRBD1 (6 bases). V lost 5 bases and J lost 9, with 11 bases in between. Germline V CDR1 and CDR2: MNHNY, SVGAGI (reference sequence). The CDR3 length is 13 residues. The CDR3 sequence is CASSPQGSSPLHF. In nucleotides, the CDR3 is TGTGCCAGCAGTCCTCAGGGGAGTTCACCCCTCCACTTT.

This clonotype was seen ten or more times. The rearrangement uses TRBV5-1 and TRBJ2-1; D assignment may be TRBD1 or TRBD2 (5 bases each). The CDR3 is 13 amino acids. CDR1 SGHRS and CDR2 YFSETQ come from the germline V gene. The V end was cut by 4 bases, the J end by 6 bases, with 11 bases between. The CDR3 here is CASSLGTVNEQFF. The CDR3 DNA sequence: TGCGCCAGCAGCCTGGGGACCGTCAATGAGCAGTTCTTC.

This chain joins TRBV20-1 and TRBJ1-2; D might be TRBD1 (6 bases). This CDR3 is built from 16 residues. V lost 3 bases, J lost 11 bases, and 28 bases lay in between. The germline gives CDR1 DFQATT, CDR2 SNEGSKA (reference sequence). The CDR3 bases are TGCAGTGCTAGTCCGAACCTGGGCGGGGGGCGTATCGGATACACCTTC. This codes for CSASPNLGGGRIGYTF.

On this clonotype: With a much larger clone just one base away, this may be a read error. V usage is TRBV12-3 or TRBV12-4 and J usage is TRBJ2-1; 10 bases match TRBD1. Germline trimming cut 8 bases from V and 5 bases from J; bases unmatched to any gene: 21. The CDR3 is 19 amino acids. CDR3 sequence (DNA): TGTGCCAGCGGTTCCCTTCCGGGACAGGGGCCACCGGGAAACAATGAGCAGTTCTTC. Amino acid sequence: CASGSLPGQGPPGNNEQFF.

This rearrangement joins TRBV24-1 to TRBJ2-3; 14 positions match TRBD2. The V gene end was trimmed by 2 bases and the J gene end by 4 bases; junction bases not matched to a gene: 13. Per germline, CDR1 KGHDR and CDR2 SFDVKD. CDR3 length: 20 amino acids. CDR3 in DNA: TGTGCCACCAGTGATTCGGGACTAGCGGGGGCGACCCTTTTTGCAGATACGCAGTATTTT. Protein product: CATSDSGLAGATLFADTQYF.